This T cell receptor beta chain came from a study of CD8 T cells in ankylosing spondylitis. This clonotype was found many times. MiXCR was run by TCRdb on the 5' RACE reads, yielding one entry per CDR3 protein. The repertoire holds some 46,000 distinct CDR3 sequences, with roughly 11% as singletons. This TCR derives from a male donor with ankylosing spondylitis or in good health (not recorded which). The sample was blood, either unsorted or a sorted T cell fraction (not recorded which).

CDR3 sequence: CSARPTLAGEVDGYTF. In nucleotides, the CDR3 is TGCAGTGCTAGACCGACCCTGGCGGGGGAAGTGGATGGCTACACCTTC. The gene calls are TRBV20-1 and TRBJ1-2, with D maybe TRBD1 (5 bases). V was trimmed by 2 bases and J by 6 bases, leaving 22 bases between them. The CDR3 totals 16 residues. CDR1 DFQATT and CDR2 SNEGSKA come from the germline V gene (reference sequence).